Listed here are 26 T cell receptor beta chains from one sample, sequenced in a study of T-cell reconstitution after alpha-beta-depleted transplantation in children (dated by TCRdb to between 2015 and 2016). Library preparation was by PCR. The listed sequencing device is Illumina HiSeq 2500. TCR library preparation used molecular barcoding, with unique molecular identifiers applied to normalize quantification of the TCRbeta repertoire. TCRdb applied fastp at Q25 and MiXCR to the public reads, then kept only in-frame beta chains. Identical CDR3 protein sequences are pooled into one entry, listed with their most common genes and DNA. This sample has some 110,000 distinct CDR3 sequences in its table, and about 9.3% of those were observed once. 34% of the sample is in the top ten clones. In light of the paper, this sample's treatment or condition label describes: allogeneic hematopoietic cell transplantation with graft depleted of TCRalphabeta T cells and CD19 B cells.

The specimen comprised PBMCs, sampled before TCRalphabeta/CD19-depleted stem cell transplant. The receptor set was obtained from a boy between 2 and 10 years old with acute lymphoblastic leukemia, due to receive a stem cell transplant.

V gene TRBV6-2 or TRBV6-3 combines with J gene TRBJ2-5; TRBD2 agrees at 7 bases. This CDR3 comprises 15 residues. Trimming cost V 5 bases and J 2 bases; bases outside gene matches: 8. The germline CDR1 and CDR2 sequences are MNHEY and SVGEGT. CDR3 loop: CASSQWGLQQETQYF. The CDR3 DNA follows: TGTGCCAGCAGTCAATGGGGACTACAACAAGAGACCCAGTACTTC.

The rearrangement joins TRBV20-1 to TRBJ1-2, with a tentative D call TRBD1 (5 bases). V was pared by 0 bases and J by 4 bases, with 9 bases between. Germline V gene lookup returns CDR1 DFQATT and CDR2 SNEGSKA (reference sequence). The CDR3 length is 13 residues. CDR3 region: CSARDGRGYGYTF. The DNA of the CDR3 is TGCAGTGCTAGAGATGGAAGGGGCTATGGCTACACCTTC.

This clonotype was recorded at least ten times. The chain recombines TRBV10-3 with TRBJ2-5; D is undetermined. The CDR3 contains 12 residues. The ends were cut back, 5 bases at V and 5 bases at J, with 9 bases in the middle. From germline, CDR1 is ENHRY and CDR2 SYGVKD. In DNA, the CDR3 is TGTGCCATCAGTCAAGAAGGGGAGACCCAGTACTTC. Translated: CAISQEGETQYF.

CDR3 nucleotides: TGTGCCAGCAGCGGGACTATGAACGGGGAGCTGTTTTTT. Amino acid sequence: CASSGTMNGELFF. This chain uses TRBV14 with TRBJ2-2; TRBD2 aligns across 7 bases. V shed 5 bases and J 7 bases; nucleotides not matched to a gene: 4. Per the germline V gene, CDR1 is SGHDN and CDR2 is FVKESK. The CDR3 is 13 amino acids.

The rearrangement links TRBV6-6 to TRBJ2-7; no clear D. The V end lost 0 bases, the J end lost 5 bases, and 8 bases lay between the germline ends. CDR3 size: 13 residues. Germline V lookup: CDR1 MNHNY, CDR2 SVGAGI (reference sequence). The CDR3 DNA sequence: TGTGCCAGCAGTTACTCGCGAAGGGACGAGCAGTACTTC. Residues: CASSYSRRDEQYF.

This clonotype has just a few counts. The chain has TRBV7-8 and TRBJ1-2; TRBD1 might be the D (6 bases). The CDR3 length is 13 residues. The V gene lost 5 bases and the J gene lost 7 bases, with 14 bases spanning the gap. The germline V gene encodes CDR1 SGHVS and CDR2 FQNEAQ. In DNA form, the CDR3 reads TGTGCCAGCAGCATACAGGGTAGATCTGGCTACACCTTC. Residues: CASSIQGRSGYTF.

This clonotype has just a few counts. This chain links TRBV25-1 with TRBJ2-7; no clear D gene. The CDR3 has 16 residues. Trimming shortened V by 3 bases and J by 0 bases, and 15 bases separated the two germline ends. Germline CDR1 reads MGHDK; CDR2 reads SYGVNS. The CDR3 sequence: CASSDGKGHSSYEQYF. The CDR3 region has the DNA TGTGCCAGCAGTGATGGAAAAGGGCATAGCTCCTACGAGCAGTACTTC.

This clonotype showed up just a few times. The chain links TRBV20-1 to TRBJ1-2; tentatively, D is TRBD1 (6 bases). CDR3 size: 13 residues. V lost 0 bases, J lost 7 bases, and 12 bases lay in between. CDR1 and CDR2 (germline): DFQATT, SNEGSKA (reference sequence). The CDR3 loop reads CSARDPGESGYTF. In DNA form, the CDR3 reads TGCAGTGCTAGAGACCCAGGGGAGTCTGGCTACACCTTC.

This clonotype came up a few times. The chain couples TRBV6-4 to TRBJ2-5; 14 bases match TRBD2. After removal of 5 bases from V and 6 bases from J, the junction contained 17 bases not matched to a gene. CDR3 length: 19 residues. The V gene's germline CDR1 is MRHNA and CDR2 SNTAGT. The CDR3 protein is CASSTNRDGTSGRRKTQYF. CDR3 in DNA: TGTGCCAGCAGTACCAACCGAGACGGGACTAGCGGGAGAAGGAAGACCCAGTACTTC.

The gene calls are TRBV7-9 and TRBJ2-7, with TRBD2 matching over 10 bases. CDR3 length equals 15 residues. Per the germline V gene, CDR1 is SEHNR and CDR2 is FQNEAQ (reference sequence). V lost 5 bases and J lost 3; bases outside the gene matches: 7. The CDR3 spells CASSTRTSGNYEQYF. The CDR3 region has the DNA TGTGCCAGCAGCACTCGGACTAGCGGTAACTACGAGCAGTACTTC.

Many counts were recorded for this clonotype. The chain uses TRBV5-6 and TRBJ1-1; D is unclear. This CDR3 region has 14 residues. Trimming stripped 1 base from V and 0 bases from J, with 7 bases between. Per the germline V gene, CDR1 is SGHDT and CDR2 is YYEEEE. The CDR3 loop is CASSLTAMNTEAFF. CDR3 nucleotides: TGTGCCAGCAGCTTGACGGCCATGAACACTGAAGCTTTCTTT.

This clonotype was observed a handful of times. The chain carries TRBV3-1 and TRBJ2-3; 10 bases line up with TRBD2. The CDR3 covers 17 residues. The V gene's germline CDR1 is LGHDT and CDR2 YNNKEL (reference sequence). J was trimmed by 8 bases and V by 1 base; bases with no gene match: 12. CDR3 nucleotides: TGTGCCAGCAGCCAAGGTCCGGCTAGCGGGAGCCACGGTACGCAGTATTTT. Translating it yields CASSQGPASGSHGTQYF.

This clonotype appeared many times. The rearrangement joins TRBV20-1 to TRBJ1-1; D uncertain. Trimming left V 6 bases short and J 4 bases short, with 24 bases between. This CDR3 region has 16 residues. Germline CDR1 DFQATT, CDR2 SNEGSKA (reference sequence). The CDR3 loop is CSARRRARARFTEAFF. The CDR3, as DNA: TGCAGTGCAAGAAGGAGGGCGAGGGCGAGGTTCACTGAAGCTTTCTTT.

This clonotype occurred many times. The chain is built from TRBV5-6 and TRBJ2-7; TRBD2 is a possible D gene (5 bases). With 2 bases removed from V and 4 bases from J, the gap between germline ends came to 13 bases. The germline V gene encodes CDR1 SGHDT and CDR2 YYEEEE. The CDR3 contains 14 residues. CDR3 sequence (DNA): TGTGCCAGCAGCTTTTTGTGGGAGCGGTACGAGCAGTACTTC. It is translated as CASSFLWERYEQYF.

This clonotype has a count of ten or more. This rearrangement joins TRBV20-1 to TRBJ2-1, with D uncertain. There are 17 residues in the CDR3. V shed 0 bases and J shed 0 bases, with 15 bases lying between them. Germline CDR1 is DFQATT and CDR2 is SNEGSKA (reference sequence). In DNA, the CDR3 is TGCAGTGCTAGAGATTCGGCAGGCAGATACTCCTACAATGAGCAGTTCTTC. It encodes CSARDSAGRYSYNEQFF.

This clonotype appeared a few times. This rearrangement joins TRBV6-1 to TRBJ2-1; D is possibly TRBD1 (6 bases). Germline V gives CDR1 MNHNS, CDR2 SASEGT. The V and J ends lost 7 bases and 12 bases respectively, with 13 bases between them. The CDR3 has 11 residues. The CDR3 sequence: CASKQTGSQFF. The CDR3 coding sequence is TGTGCCAGCAAACAGACAGGTTCGCAGTTCTTC.

V is TRBV5-1 and J is TRBJ2-1; the match to TRBD2 covers 7 bases. Germline trimming cut 2 bases from V and 2 bases from J; bases unmatched to any gene: 13. CDR1 and CDR2 (germline): SGHRS, YFSETQ. The CDR3 is 18 amino acids. The CDR3 spells CASSFPRKSGTTYNEQFF. In DNA form, the CDR3 reads TGCGCCAGCAGCTTTCCCCGGAAATCCGGGACTACCTACAATGAGCAGTTCTTC. Filled out from reference TRBV5-1 and TRBJ2-1, the complete variable domain reads KAGVTQTPRYLIKTRGQQVTLSCSPISGHRSVSWYQQTPGQGLQFLFEYFSETQRNKGNFPGRFSGRQFSNSRSEMNVSTLELGDSALYLCASSFPRKSGTTYNEQFFGPGTRLTVL.

The chain uses TRBV27 and TRBJ2-3; no definite D call. CDR3 length: 15 amino acids. Trimming pared 6 bases from V and 2 bases from J, leaving 15 bases between. Per the germline V gene, CDR1 is MNHEY and CDR2 is SMNVEV (reference sequence). CDR3 in amino acids: CASRPLGPFTDTQYF. CDR3 DNA sequence: TGTGCCAGCAGGCCTTTAGGGCCCTTCACAGATACGCAGTATTTT.

This chain uses TRBV20-1 with TRBJ2-1; no firm D call. The germline V and J ends were trimmed by 3 bases and 6 bases, with 3 bases remaining between them. The CDR3 runs to 10 residues. The V gene's germline CDR1 is DFQATT and CDR2 SNEGSKA (reference sequence). The chain's CDR3 is CSARTNEQFF. The CDR3 DNA is TGCAGTGCTAGGACCAATGAGCAGTTCTTC.

This clonotype has only a few counts. The chain recombines TRBV7-8 with TRBJ2-3; the match to TRBD2 covers 10 bases. Germline V gives CDR1 SGHVS, CDR2 FQNEAQ. The V and J ends lost 0 bases and 1 base, in that order; junction bases with no gene match: 7. The length of the CDR3 is 18 residues. The CDR3, as DNA: TGTGCCAGCAGCTTAGCAGCACTAGCGGGACAAGGCACAGATACGCAGTATTTT. This translates into CASSLAALAGQGTDTQYF.

This sequence joins TRBV3-1 and TRBJ1-5, with no clear D. CDR1 is LGHDT and CDR2 is YNNKEL in the germline V gene (reference sequence). Trimming removed 4 bases from V and 2 bases from J, with 9 bases in between. The CDR3 sequence is 14 residues long. In DNA form, the CDR3 reads TGTGCCAGCAGCCTGATCGGGGGCAATCAGCCCCAGCATTTT. This encodes CASSLIGGNQPQHF.

This clonotype has a count of ten or more. The V and J genes are TRBV10-2 and TRBJ2-1; 9 bases match TRBD1. The J segment lost 4 bases and the V segment lost 6 bases, leaving 4 bases of the junction unmatched. Germline V CDR1 and CDR2: WSHSY, SAAADI. CDR3 length: 14 amino acids. CDR3 sequence: CASSGQGRYNEQFF. The CDR3 nucleotides are TGCGCCAGCAGCGGACAGGGGAGGTACAATGAGCAGTTCTTC.

In the case of this clonotype: Possible read error: a much larger clone is one base away. The CDR3 ends on some other residue instead of the conserved phenylalanine or tryptophan, so this is likely a read error. V and J are TRBV27 and TRBJ2-7; 10 nucleotides align to TRBD2. The CDR3 is 16 residues long. Trimming cost V 5 bases and J 0 bases; bases outside gene matches: 7. Germline V gene lookup returns CDR1 MNHEY and CDR2 SMNVEV (reference sequence). The CDR3 DNA reads TGTGCCAGCAGTACCCGACTAGCGGGCCTCTCCTACGAGCAGTACTCC. This encodes CASSTRLAGLSYEQYS.

This clonotype came up a few times. The V call is TRBV20-1, the J call TRBJ2-1; 11 positions agree with TRBD2. The CDR3 loop spans 14 amino acids. Germline-derived CDR1 and CDR2 are DFQATT and SNEGSKA (reference sequence). The V and J ends lost 6 bases and 1 base, in that order; junction bases with no gene match: 2. The CDR3 loop is CSAPSGRSYNEQFF. In DNA, the CDR3 is TGCAGTGCGCCTAGCGGGAGGTCCTACAATGAGCAGTTCTTC.

The chain carries TRBV9 and TRBJ1-2; D is uncertain. The CDR3 contains 15 residues. The germline CDR1 and CDR2 sequences are SGDLS and YYNGEE. Deletions cut 4 bases from V and 0 bases from J, with 13 bases between. The CDR3 DNA reads as TGTGCCAGCAGCAATCCAACAGTGTCTAACTATGGCTACACCTTC. Residues: CASSNPTVSNYGYTF.

This clonotype has just a few counts. This rearrangement joins TRBV5-1 to TRBJ2-5; maybe TRBD1 (5 bases). Germline-derived CDR1 and CDR2 are SGHRS and YFSETQ. The CDR3 is 17 residues long. V lost 1 base to trimming and J lost 1 base, with 17 bases between them. Here the CDR3 reads CASSLNPPGHFQETQYF. The CDR3 DNA sequence: TGCGCCAGCAGCTTGAACCCCCCTGGACATTTCCAAGAGACCCAGTACTTC.